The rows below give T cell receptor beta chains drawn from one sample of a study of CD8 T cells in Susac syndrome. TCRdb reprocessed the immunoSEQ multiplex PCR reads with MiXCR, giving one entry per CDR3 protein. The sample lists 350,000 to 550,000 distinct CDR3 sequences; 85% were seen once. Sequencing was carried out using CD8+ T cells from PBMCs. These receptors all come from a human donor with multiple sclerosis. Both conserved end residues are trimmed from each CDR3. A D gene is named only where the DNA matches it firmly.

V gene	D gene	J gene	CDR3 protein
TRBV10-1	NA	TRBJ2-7	ASSDGTWQY
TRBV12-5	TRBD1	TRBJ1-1	ASGFHRGLVNTEAF
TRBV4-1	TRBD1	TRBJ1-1	ASSPGGGWPEAF
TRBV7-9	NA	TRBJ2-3	ASSAGTSSTDTQY
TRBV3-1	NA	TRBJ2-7	ASSQVKGLVGHPYEQY
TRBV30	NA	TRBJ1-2	AWTGGLNSGYT
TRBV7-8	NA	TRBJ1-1	ASSLVTGPMNTEAF
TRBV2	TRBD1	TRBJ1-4	ASTGDSNEKLF
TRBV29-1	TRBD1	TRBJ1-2	SVDSPPDRGRGGGYT
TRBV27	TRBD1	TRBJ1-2	ASSFGQGSGYT
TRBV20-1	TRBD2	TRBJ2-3	SARDLSGRAPDTQY
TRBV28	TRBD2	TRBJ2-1	ASSLGLGPYNEQF
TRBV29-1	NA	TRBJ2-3	SVEGWLSLDTQY
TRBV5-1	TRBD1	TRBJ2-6	ASSWLQGAAGANVLT
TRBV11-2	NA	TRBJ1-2	ASSSYSSGLGGYT
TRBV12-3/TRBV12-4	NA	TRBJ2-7	ASSFGAPGEQY
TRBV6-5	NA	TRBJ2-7	ATTPGGWYEQY
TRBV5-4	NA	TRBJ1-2	ASSQRGQSFYGYT
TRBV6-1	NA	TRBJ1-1	ASSAAGALTEAF
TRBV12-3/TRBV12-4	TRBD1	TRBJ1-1	ASSLSGTGDTEAF
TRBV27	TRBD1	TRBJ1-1	ASSQGARGTEAF
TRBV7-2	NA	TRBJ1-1	ASESGRANTEAF
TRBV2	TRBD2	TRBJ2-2	ASIGTSGSIDTGELF
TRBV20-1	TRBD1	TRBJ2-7	SAPGQGFSYEQY
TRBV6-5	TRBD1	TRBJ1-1	ASSYGTDVTEAF
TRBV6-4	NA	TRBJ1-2	ASREGPLGIYGYT
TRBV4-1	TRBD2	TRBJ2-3	ASSQDASGARY